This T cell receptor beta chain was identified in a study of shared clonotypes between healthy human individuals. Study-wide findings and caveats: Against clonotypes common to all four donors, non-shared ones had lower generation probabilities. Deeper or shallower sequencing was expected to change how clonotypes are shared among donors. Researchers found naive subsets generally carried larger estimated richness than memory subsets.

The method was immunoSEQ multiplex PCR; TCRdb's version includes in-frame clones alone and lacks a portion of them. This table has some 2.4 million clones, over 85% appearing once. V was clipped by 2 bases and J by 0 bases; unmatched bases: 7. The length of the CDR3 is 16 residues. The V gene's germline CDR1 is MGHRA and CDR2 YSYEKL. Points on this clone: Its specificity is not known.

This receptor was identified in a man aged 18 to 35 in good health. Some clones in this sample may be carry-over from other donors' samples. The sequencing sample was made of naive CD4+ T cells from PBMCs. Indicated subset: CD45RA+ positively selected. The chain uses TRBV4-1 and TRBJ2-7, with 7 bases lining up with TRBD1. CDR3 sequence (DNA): TGCGCCAGCAGCCAATCGATGGGACAGAGCTCCTACGAGCAGTACTTC. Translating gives CASSQSMGQSSYEQYF.